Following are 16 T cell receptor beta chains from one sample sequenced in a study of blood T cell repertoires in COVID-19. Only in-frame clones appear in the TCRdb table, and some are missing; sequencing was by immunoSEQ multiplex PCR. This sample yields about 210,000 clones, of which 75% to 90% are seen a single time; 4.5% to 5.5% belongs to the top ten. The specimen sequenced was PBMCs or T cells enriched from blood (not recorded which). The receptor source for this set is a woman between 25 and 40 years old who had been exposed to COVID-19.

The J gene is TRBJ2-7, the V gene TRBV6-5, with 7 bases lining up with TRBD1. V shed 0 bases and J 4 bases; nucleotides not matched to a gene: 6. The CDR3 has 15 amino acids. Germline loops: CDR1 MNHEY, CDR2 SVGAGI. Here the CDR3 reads CASSYSQGPPYEQYF. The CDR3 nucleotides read TGTGCCAGCAGTTACTCACAGGGGCCCCCATACGAGCAGTACTTC.

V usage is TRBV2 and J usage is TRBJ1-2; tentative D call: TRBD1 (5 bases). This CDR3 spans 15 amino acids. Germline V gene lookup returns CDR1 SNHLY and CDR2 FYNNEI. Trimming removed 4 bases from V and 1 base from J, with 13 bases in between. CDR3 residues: CASSGRGRINYGYTF. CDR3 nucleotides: TGTGCCAGCAGTGGTAGGGGTCGGATTAACTATGGCTACACCTTC.

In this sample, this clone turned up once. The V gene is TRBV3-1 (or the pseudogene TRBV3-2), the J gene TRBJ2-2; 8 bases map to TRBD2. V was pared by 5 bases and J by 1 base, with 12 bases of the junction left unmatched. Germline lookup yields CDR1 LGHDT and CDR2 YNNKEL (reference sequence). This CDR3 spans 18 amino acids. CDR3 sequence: CASSSRGLAGLNTGELFF. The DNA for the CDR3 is TGTGCCAGCAGCTCTAGGGGCTTAGCGGGGTTGAACACCGGGGAGCTGTTTTTT.

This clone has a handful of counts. In DNA form, the CDR3 reads TGTGCCAGCAGCTTGAGCCGGTATGGCTACACCTTC. It translates to CASSLSRYGYTF. The chain couples TRBV12-3 or TRBV12-4 to TRBJ1-2; no definite D call. The CDR3 sequence is 12 residues long. Trimming removed 6 bases at V and 5 bases at J, with 10 bases between.

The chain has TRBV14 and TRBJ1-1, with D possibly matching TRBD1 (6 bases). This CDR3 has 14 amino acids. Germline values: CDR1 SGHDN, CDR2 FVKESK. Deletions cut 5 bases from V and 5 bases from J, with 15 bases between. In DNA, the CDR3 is TGTGCCAGCAGCTCACAGGGCGGGGGGACTGAAGCTTTCTTT. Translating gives CASSSQGGGTEAFF.

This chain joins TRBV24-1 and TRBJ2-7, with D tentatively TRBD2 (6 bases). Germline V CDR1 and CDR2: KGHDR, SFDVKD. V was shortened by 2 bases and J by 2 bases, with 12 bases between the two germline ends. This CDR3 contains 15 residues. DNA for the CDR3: TGTGCCACCAGTGATTGGGGGGTGAATCCCTACGAGCAGTACTTC. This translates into CATSDWGVNPYEQYF.

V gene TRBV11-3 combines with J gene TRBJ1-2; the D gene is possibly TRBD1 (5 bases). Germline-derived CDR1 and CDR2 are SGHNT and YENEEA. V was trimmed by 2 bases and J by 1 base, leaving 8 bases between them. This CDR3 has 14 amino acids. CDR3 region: CASSLQGDNYGYTF. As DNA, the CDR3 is TGTGCCAGCAGCTTACAGGGTGATAACTATGGCTACACCTTC.

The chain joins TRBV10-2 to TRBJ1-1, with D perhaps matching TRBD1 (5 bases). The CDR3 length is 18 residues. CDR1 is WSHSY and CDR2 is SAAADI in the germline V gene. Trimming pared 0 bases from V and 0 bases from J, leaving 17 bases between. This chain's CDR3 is CASSESNQGKPMNTEAFF. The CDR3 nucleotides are TGCGCCAGCAGTGAGTCGAACCAGGGCAAACCTATGAACACTGAAGCTTTCTTT.

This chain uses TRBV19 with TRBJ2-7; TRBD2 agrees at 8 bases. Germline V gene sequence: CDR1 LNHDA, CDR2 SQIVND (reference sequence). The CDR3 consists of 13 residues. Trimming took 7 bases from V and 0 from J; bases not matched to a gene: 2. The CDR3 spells CASKAGDSYEQYF. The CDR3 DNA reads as TGTGCCAGTAAAGCGGGGGACTCCTACGAGCAGTACTTC.

CDR3 in amino acids: CASSIYQGENGYTF. For the CDR3, the DNA is TGTGCCAGTAGTATCTACCAGGGGGAAAATGGCTACACCTTC. The chain couples TRBV19 to TRBJ1-2; the match to TRBD1 covers 7 bases. The CDR3 covers 14 residues. Trimming took 3 bases from V and 6 from J; bases not matched to a gene: 7. Germline V gives CDR1 LNHDA, CDR2 SQIVND (reference sequence).

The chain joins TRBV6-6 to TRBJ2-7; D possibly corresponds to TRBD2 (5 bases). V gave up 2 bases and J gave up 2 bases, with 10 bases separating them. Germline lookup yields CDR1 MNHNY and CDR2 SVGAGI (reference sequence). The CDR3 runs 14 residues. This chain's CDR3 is CASSYKDSTYEQYF. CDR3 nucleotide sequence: TGTGCCAGCAGTTACAAGGACTCCACCTACGAGCAGTACTTC.

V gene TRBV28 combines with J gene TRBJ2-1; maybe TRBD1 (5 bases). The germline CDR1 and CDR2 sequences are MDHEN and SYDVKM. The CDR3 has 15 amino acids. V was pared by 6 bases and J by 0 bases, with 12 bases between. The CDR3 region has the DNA TGTGCCAGCAGCCCCAGGGCCTACTCCTACAATGAGCAGTTCTTC. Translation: CASSPRAYSYNEQFF. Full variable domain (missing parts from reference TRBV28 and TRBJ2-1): DVKVTQSSRYLVKRTGEKVFLECVQDMDHENMFWYRQDPGLGLRLIYFSYDVKMKEKGDIPEGYSVSREKKERFSLILESASTNQTSMYLCASSPRAYSYNEQFFGPGTRLTVL.

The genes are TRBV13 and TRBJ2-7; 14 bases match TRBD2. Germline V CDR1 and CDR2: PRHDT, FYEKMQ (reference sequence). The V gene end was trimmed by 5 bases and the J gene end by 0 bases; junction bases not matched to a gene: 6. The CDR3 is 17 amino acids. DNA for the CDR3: TGTGCCAGCAGCCGGGGACTAGCGGGGGCAAGCTCCTACGAGCAGTACTTC. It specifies CASSRGLAGASSYEQYF.

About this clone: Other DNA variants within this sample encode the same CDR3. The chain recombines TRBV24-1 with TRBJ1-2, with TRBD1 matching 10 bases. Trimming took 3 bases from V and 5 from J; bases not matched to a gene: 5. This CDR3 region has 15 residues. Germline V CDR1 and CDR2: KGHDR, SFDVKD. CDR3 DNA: TGTGCCACCAGTGATCCCCGGACAGGGGGGTATGGCTACACCTTC. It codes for CATSDPRTGGYGYTF.

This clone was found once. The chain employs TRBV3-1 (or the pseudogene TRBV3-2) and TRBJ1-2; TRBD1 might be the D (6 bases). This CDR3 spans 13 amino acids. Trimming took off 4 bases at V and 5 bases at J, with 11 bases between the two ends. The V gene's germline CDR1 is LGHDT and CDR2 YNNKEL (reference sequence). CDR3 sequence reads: CASSPQGLYGYTF. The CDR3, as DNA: TGTGCCAGCAGCCCGCAGGGGCTGTATGGCTACACCTTC.

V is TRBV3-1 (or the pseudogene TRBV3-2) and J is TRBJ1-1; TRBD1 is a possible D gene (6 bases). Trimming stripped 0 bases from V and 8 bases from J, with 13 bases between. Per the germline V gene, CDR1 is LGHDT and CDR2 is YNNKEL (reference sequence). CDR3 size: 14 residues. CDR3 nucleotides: TGTGCCAGCAGCCAAGAGGGGGCAGGGCCCGAAGCTTTCTTT. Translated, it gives CASSQEGAGPEAFF.